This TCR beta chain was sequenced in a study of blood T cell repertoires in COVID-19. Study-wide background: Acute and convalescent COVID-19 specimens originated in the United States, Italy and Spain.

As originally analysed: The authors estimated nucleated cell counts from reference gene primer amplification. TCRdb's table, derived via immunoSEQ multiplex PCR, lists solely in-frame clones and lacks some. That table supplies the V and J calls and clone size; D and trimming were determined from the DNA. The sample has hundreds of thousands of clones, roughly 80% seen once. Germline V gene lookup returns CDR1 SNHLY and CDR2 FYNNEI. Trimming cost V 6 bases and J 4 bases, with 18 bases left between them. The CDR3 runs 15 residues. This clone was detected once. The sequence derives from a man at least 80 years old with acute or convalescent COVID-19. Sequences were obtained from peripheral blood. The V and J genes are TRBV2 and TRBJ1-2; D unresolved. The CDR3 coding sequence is TGTGCCAGCAGGGCCCGCGGATGGTCCACCTATGGCTACACCTTC. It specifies CASRARGWSTYGYTF.